A single sample gave rise to the 5 T cell receptor beta chains below, sequenced in a study of T cell responses to AZD1222 COVID-19 vaccine. This table comes from immunoSEQ multiplex PCR, and its TCRdb copy is limited to in-frame clones, with some not included. The profile covers 65,000 to 70,000 clones, with 75% to 85% appearing a single time and over 5% taken by the ten largest. This material consisted of peripheral blood, taken on day 0 of AZD1222 vaccination. These TCRs come from an adult in good health.

The chain links TRBV5-4 to TRBJ2-7; D is uncertain. CDR1 and CDR2 from the germline V gene are SGHNT and YYREEE (reference sequence). Between the trimmed V and J ends, which lost 0 bases and 0 bases, there was a span of 7 bases. CDR3 length: 14 residues. In DNA form, the CDR3 reads TGTGCCAGCAGCTTGGGTGGGCCCTCCTACGAGCAGTACTTC. Protein product: CASSLGGPSYEQYF. The full variable domain, its missing parts supplied by reference TRBV5-4 and TRBJ2-7, is ETGVTQSPTHLIKTRGQQVTLRCSSQSGHNTVSWYQQALGQGPQFIFQYYREEENGRGNFPPRFSGLQFPNYSSELNVNALELDDSALYLCASSLGGPSYEQYFGPGTRLTVT.

The rearrangement links TRBV9 to TRBJ2-7; TRBD1 might be the D (6 bases). Germline CDR1 SGDLS, CDR2 YYNGEE. V lost 4 bases to trimming and J lost 7 bases, with 12 bases between them. CDR3 length equals 12 residues. The CDR3: CASSLQGWEQYF. CDR3 DNA sequence: TGTGCCAGCAGCTTACAGGGTTGGGAGCAGTACTTC. The full variable domain, completed using reference TRBV9 and TRBJ2-7, is DSGVTQTPKHLITATGQRVTLRCSPRSGDLSVYWYQQSLDQGLQFLIQYYNGEERAKGNILERFSAQQFPDLHSELNLSSLELGDSALYFCASSLQGWEQYFGPGTRLTVT.

The V gene is TRBV12-3 or TRBV12-4, the J gene TRBJ1-1; 7 bases line up with TRBD1. Trimming removed 3 bases from V and 11 bases from J; junction bases left unmatched: 9. The CDR3 runs to 13 residues. For the CDR3, the DNA is TGTGCCAGCAGTTTCGCAGGGGGATGGGAGGCTTTCTTT. The encoded protein is CASSFAGGWEAFF.

The rearrangement uses TRBV5-1 and TRBJ1-3; possible D gene TRBD1, 5 bases. The CDR3 length is 16 residues. Per the germline V gene, CDR1 is SGHRS and CDR2 is YFSETQ. Trimming took off 4 bases at V and 2 bases at J, with 16 bases between the two ends. The CDR3 is CASSTAWQGPGNTIYF. CDR3 DNA sequence: TGCGCCAGCAGCACCGCATGGCAGGGTCCTGGAAACACCATATATTTT. The variable domain in full, completed from reference TRBV5-1 and TRBJ1-3, reads KAGVTQTPRYLIKTRGQQVTLSCSPISGHRSVSWYQQTPGQGLQFLFEYFSETQRNKGNFPGRFSGRQFSNSRSEMNVSTLELGDSALYLCASSTAWQGPGNTIYFGEGSWLTVV.

This chain uses TRBV6-5 with TRBJ2-7; no clear D. V was shortened by 6 bases and J by 5 bases, with 8 bases between the two germline ends. This CDR3 is built from 11 residues. Germline V gene sequence: CDR1 MNHEY, CDR2 SVGAGI. In DNA form, the CDR3 reads TGTGCCAGCAGGAAAATCCACGAGCAGTACTTC. Translating gives CASRKIHEQYF.